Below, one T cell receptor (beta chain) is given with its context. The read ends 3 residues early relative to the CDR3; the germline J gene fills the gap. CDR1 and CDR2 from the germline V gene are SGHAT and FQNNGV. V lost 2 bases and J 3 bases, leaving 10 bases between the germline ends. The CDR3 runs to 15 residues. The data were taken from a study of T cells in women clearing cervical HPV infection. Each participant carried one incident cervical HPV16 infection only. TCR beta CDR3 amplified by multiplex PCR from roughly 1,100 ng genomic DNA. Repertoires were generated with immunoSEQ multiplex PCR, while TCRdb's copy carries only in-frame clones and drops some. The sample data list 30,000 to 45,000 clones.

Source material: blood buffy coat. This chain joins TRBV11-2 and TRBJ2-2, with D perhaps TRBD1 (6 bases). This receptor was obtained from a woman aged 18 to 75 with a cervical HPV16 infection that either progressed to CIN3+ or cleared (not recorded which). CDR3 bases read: TGTGCCAGCAGCTTAAGACAGGCCTACACCGGGGAG. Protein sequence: CASSLRQAYTGE. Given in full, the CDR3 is CASSLRQAYTGELFF.